The 25 T cell receptor beta chains presented below share a single source sample, sequenced in a study of blood T cell repertoires in COVID-19. Sequencing used immunoSEQ multiplex PCR; TCRdb keeps in-frame clones, though not all of them. Altogether approximately 99,000 clones are present, 84% being singletons, with the ten largest covering 2%. The specimen was peripheral blood. These receptors were taken from a man aged 70 or older with active or convalescent COVID-19.

The chain combines TRBV7-2 with TRBJ2-3; TRBD1 agrees at 8 bases. After removal of 5 bases from V and 3 bases from J, the junction contained 10 bases not matched to a gene. Germline CDR1 reads SGHTA; CDR2 reads FQGNSA. This CDR3 has 16 amino acids. The CDR3 sequence: CASSPRDRQGTDTQYF. As DNA, the CDR3 is TGTGCCAGCAGCCCCCGGGATAGACAGGGGACAGATACGCAGTATTTT.

The J gene is TRBJ2-5, the V gene TRBV9; the D is unclear. The CDR3 contains 15 residues. The germline gives CDR1 SGDLS, CDR2 YYNGEE. V lost 0 bases and J 2 bases, leaving 11 bases between the germline ends. The CDR3 protein is CASSVGSGSQETQYF. Written as DNA, the CDR3 is TGTGCCAGCAGCGTAGGGTCAGGTTCACAAGAGACCCAGTACTTC.

The V call is TRBV10-3, the J call TRBJ1-4; 10 bases are a match to TRBD1. V was clipped by 0 bases and J by 5 bases; unmatched bases: 3. Germline V gene data show CDR1 as ENHRY and CDR2 as SYGVKD. CDR3 length: 16 residues. CDR3 DNA sequence: TGTGCCATCAGTGAGTCGGGGACAGGGGCGAATGAAAAACTGTTTTTT. It is translated as CAISESGTGANEKLFF.

This clone was observed once. The rearrangement uses TRBV7-3 and TRBJ2-2; D call uncertain. Between the trimmed V and J ends, which lost 4 bases and 6 bases, there was a span of 9 bases. CDR3 length: 13 residues. In germline, CDR1 is SGHTA, CDR2 FQGTGA. The CDR3 protein is CASSSIRSGELFF. As DNA, the CDR3 is TGTGCCAGCAGCTCAATTAGATCCGGGGAGCTGTTTTTT. Combining the CDR3 with reference TRBV7-3 and TRBJ2-2 gives the whole variable domain GAGVSQTPSNKVTEKGKYVELRCDPISGHTALYWYRQSLGQGPEFLIYFQGTGAADDSGLPNDRFFAVRPEGSVSTLKIQRTERGDSAVYLCASSSIRSGELFFGEGSRLTVL.

V usage is TRBV28 and J usage is TRBJ1-2; TRBD1 might be the D (6 bases). V was cut by 8 bases and J by 2 bases, with 9 bases left in between. CDR3 length equals 12 residues. Germline V gives CDR1 MDHEN, CDR2 SYDVKM. The CDR3 sequence is CASEQGNYGYTF. CDR3 bases: TGTGCCAGCGAACAGGGAAACTATGGCTACACCTTC.

The chain links TRBV5-1 to TRBJ1-2, with a tentative D call TRBD1 (6 bases). V gave up 5 bases and J gave up 6 bases, with 20 bases separating them. Per the germline V gene, CDR1 is SGHRS and CDR2 is YFSETQ. This CDR3 spans 15 amino acids. The CDR3 bases are TGCGCCAGCAGAGACCTTACAGGGAGATCGGATGGCTACACCTTC. Protein: CASRDLTGRSDGYTF.

This clone was observed a single time. V is TRBV11-1 and J is TRBJ2-2; D uncertain. The V end lost 5 bases, the J end lost 6 bases, and 7 bases lay between the germline ends. CDR1 and CDR2 from the germline V gene are SGHAT and FQDESV (reference sequence). The CDR3 loop spans 12 amino acids. CDR3 coding DNA: TGTGCCAGCAGCCCTAGGTCCGGGGAGCTGTTTTTT. The encoded protein is CASSPRSGELFF.

This chain links TRBV3-1 (or the pseudogene TRBV3-2) with TRBJ2-5; D is unresolved. There are 13 residues in the CDR3. The V gene's germline CDR1 is LGHDT and CDR2 YNNKEL (reference sequence). Trimming cost V 2 bases and J 5 bases, with 9 bases left between them. The DNA of the CDR3 is TGTGCCAGCAGCCAACGAGTACCCGAGACCCAGTACTTC. This gives the protein CASSQRVPETQYF.

CDR3 protein: CASSESRQGNEKLFF. The CDR3 coding sequence is TGTGCCAGCAGTGAAAGTCGACAGGGTAATGAAAAACTGTTTTTT. J is TRBJ1-4 and V is TRBV2; TRBD1 agrees at 7 bases. This CDR3 has 15 residues. The V gene end was trimmed by 2 bases and the J gene end by 4 bases; junction bases not matched to a gene: 4. Germline CDR1 reads SNHLY; CDR2 reads FYNNEI.

The chain uses TRBV19 and TRBJ1-5, with TRBD1 as a possible D gene (6 bases). Germline-derived CDR1 and CDR2 are LNHDA and SQIVND (reference sequence). This CDR3 comprises 15 residues. With 5 bases removed from V and 1 base from J, the gap between germline ends came to 12 bases. Here the CDR3 reads CASSLGTTSNQPQHF. The CDR3 region has the DNA TGTGCCAGTAGTCTCGGGACAACGAGCAATCAGCCCCAGCATTTT.

V usage is TRBV7-8 and J usage is TRBJ1-2; D may be TRBD1 (5 bases). In germline, CDR1 is SGHVS, CDR2 FQNEAQ. This CDR3 comprises 14 residues. The ends were cut back, 1 base at V and 5 bases at J, with 11 bases in the middle. The CDR3 DNA sequence: TGTGCCAGCAGCTTAGACGGGGGAGGTTATGGCTACACCTTC. Residues: CASSLDGGGYGYTF.

This rearrangement joins TRBV10-3 to TRBJ2-5; TRBD1 matches at 7 bases. Germline CDR1 is ENHRY and CDR2 is SYGVKD. The junction had 9 bases not matched to a gene; V was cut back by 3 bases and J by 5 bases. This CDR3 is 15 amino acids long. The CDR3 DNA reads TGTGCCATCAGTGACTCAAGACTGGGACAGGAGACCCAGTACTTC. This sequence encodes CAISDSRLGQETQYF.

This chain uses TRBV11-2 with TRBJ2-7; TRBD1 aligns across 7 bases. The CDR3 contains 15 residues. Trimming took 5 bases from V and 1 from J; bases not matched to a gene: 8. The germline gives CDR1 SGHAT, CDR2 FQNNGV. The CDR3 bases are TGTGCCAGCAGCCCGGGACAGTCCTCTTCCTACGAGCAGTACTTC. It specifies CASSPGQSSSYEQYF.

This chain uses TRBV28 with TRBJ2-1, with TRBD2 identical over 10 bases. This CDR3 is built from 15 residues. V lost 2 bases, J lost 10 bases, and 8 bases stayed unmatched. The germline V gene has CDR1 MDHEN and CDR2 SYDVKM. This chain's CDR3 is CASSLSGGAFEEQFF. The CDR3 bases are TGTGCCAGCAGTTTAAGCGGGGGGGCTTTCGAGGAGCAGTTCTTC.

This clone was observed once. V usage is TRBV12-3 or TRBV12-4 and J usage is TRBJ1-2; D gene uncertain. CDR3 length equals 13 residues. V was pared by 1 base and J by 8 bases, with 11 bases between. The CDR3 sequence: CASSLELRRGYTF. CDR3 nucleotides: TGTGCCAGCAGTTTAGAATTACGGCGGGGCTACACCTTC.

V gene TRBV4-2 combines with J gene TRBJ2-7; weak D call: TRBD1 (6 bases). CDR3 length equals 15 residues. V was clipped by 5 bases and J by 2 bases, with 16 bases between them. Germline-derived CDR1 and CDR2 are LGHNA and YNFKEQ. The CDR3 nucleotides read TGTGCCAGCAGCGAGGCTCCGGGACAACCCTACGAGCAGTACTTC. Protein sequence: CASSEAPGQPYEQYF.

This clone was picked up one time. The chain uses TRBV2 and TRBJ1-5; TRBD1 matches 9 bases. This CDR3 has 15 amino acids. The germline gives CDR1 SNHLY, CDR2 FYNNEI. V gave up 5 bases and J gave up 6 bases; unmatched junction bases: 8. The CDR3 protein is CASSPTGGGSQPQHF. CDR3 DNA sequence: TGTGCCAGCAGTCCGACAGGGGGAGGAAGTCAGCCCCAGCATTTT.

The chain links TRBV2 to TRBJ1-1; 7 positions agree with TRBD1. V gave up 0 bases and J gave up 8 bases; unmatched junction bases: 6. This CDR3 has 14 amino acids. The germline gives CDR1 SNHLY, CDR2 FYNNEI. This CDR3 reads CASSEATRQGEAFF. CDR3 nucleotide sequence: TGTGCCAGCAGTGAAGCGACCCGACAGGGAGAAGCTTTCTTT.

A single count supports this clone. In nucleotides, the CDR3 is TGTGCCAGCAGCTTATCGGGACAGGGCATCTACGAGCAGTACTTC. This translates into CASSLSGQGIYEQYF. J is TRBJ2-7 and V is TRBV7-2; 9 bases map to TRBD1. V lost 2 bases and J lost 3; bases outside the gene matches: 5. This CDR3 has 15 amino acids. Germline loops: CDR1 SGHTA, CDR2 FQGNSA. Drawing the rest from reference TRBV7-2 and TRBJ2-7, the complete variable domain is GAGVSQSPSNKVTEKGKDVELRCDPISGHTALYWYRQSLGQGLEFLIYFQGNSAPDKSGLPSDRFSAERTGGSVSTLTIQRTQQEDSAVYLCASSLSGQGIYEQYFGPGTRLTVT.

The V call is TRBV12-5, the J call TRBJ1-5; unclear D gene. This CDR3 comprises 11 residues. CDR1 is LGHNT, CDR2 FRNRAP, per germline. V gave up 5 bases and J gave up 5 bases, with 4 bases separating them. The CDR3 DNA reads as TGTGCTAGTGGTCCATATCAGCCCCAGCATTTT. It yields the protein CASGPYQPQHF. Full variable domain (outside the CDR3, taken from reference TRBV12-5 and TRBJ1-5): DARVTQTPRHKVTEMGQEVTMRCQPILGHNTVFWYRQTMMQGLELLAYFRNRAPLDDSGMPKDRFSAEMPDATLATLKIQPSEPRDSAVYFCASGPYQPQHFGDGTRLSIL.

The chain couples TRBV18 to TRBJ2-1; TRBD2 matches 13 bases. The germline V gene has CDR1 KGHSH and CDR2 LQKENI. Trimming at V came to 3 bases and at J to 0 bases, leaving 8 bases not matched to a gene. The CDR3 is 19 residues long. The CDR3, as DNA: TGTGCCAGCTCACCGCTGACTAGCGGGGGGCCGAGCTCCTACAATGAGCAGTTCTTC. Protein product: CASSPLTSGGPSSYNEQFF. Supplemented by reference TRBV18 and TRBJ2-1, the full variable domain reads NAGVMQNPRHLVRRRGQEARLRCSPMKGHSHVYWYRQLPEEGLKFMVYLQKENIIDESGMPKERFSAEFPKEGPSILRIQQVVRGDSAAYFCASSPLTSGGPSSYNEQFFGPGTRLTVL.

This clone was detected once. This chain links TRBV9 with TRBJ1-3; TRBD1 matches at 8 bases. The CDR3 runs 17 residues. Germline V CDR1 and CDR2: SGDLS, YYNGEE. V lost 3 bases to trimming and J lost 2 bases; unmatched junction nucleotides: 10. CDR3 DNA sequence: TGTGCCAGCAGCGAGGCTTCCAGGGGGCTGGCTGGAAACACCATATATTTT. Translation gives CASSEASRGLAGNTIYF.

This chain links TRBV13 with TRBJ2-3, with D unresolved. CDR3 length: 15 amino acids. Trimming shortened V by 4 bases and J by 1 base, and 12 bases separated the two germline ends. The germline V gene has CDR1 PRHDT and CDR2 FYEKMQ (reference sequence). DNA for the CDR3: TGTGCCAGCAGCTCGAGGCAGAAGGGCACAGATACGCAGTATTTT. Amino acids: CASSSRQKGTDTQYF.

The V and J genes are TRBV4-2 and TRBJ1-6, with D perhaps TRBD1 (5 bases). V dropped 0 bases and J dropped 8 bases, with 11 bases sitting between them. The CDR3 is made up of 15 amino acids. The germline V gene encodes CDR1 LGHNA and CDR2 YNFKEQ. Here the CDR3 DNA reads TGTGCCAGCAGCCAAGAGGCAGGGCAGGATTCACCCCTCCACTTT. Translating it yields CASSQEAGQDSPLHF.

This chain links TRBV5-1 with TRBJ1-3, with 8 nucleotides matching TRBD1. The CDR3 consists of 16 residues. J gave up 2 bases and V 4 bases, and 8 bases lay outside the gene matches. Germline V CDR1 and CDR2: SGHRS, YFSETQ. The CDR3: CASSPPSTGAGNTIYF. For the CDR3, the DNA is TGCGCCAGCAGCCCGCCATCGACAGGGGCTGGAAACACCATATATTTT.